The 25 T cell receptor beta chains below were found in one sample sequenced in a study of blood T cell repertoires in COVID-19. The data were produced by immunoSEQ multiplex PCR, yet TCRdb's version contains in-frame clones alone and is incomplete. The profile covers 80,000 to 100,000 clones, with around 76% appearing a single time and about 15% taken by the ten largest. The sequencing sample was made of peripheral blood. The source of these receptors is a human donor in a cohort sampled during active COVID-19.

This chain's CDR3 is CASSSGTSGSLKEELFF. CDR3 in DNA: TGCGCCAGCAGCTCCGGGACTAGCGGGAGCCTTAAGGAGGAGCTGTTTTTT. The V gene is TRBV5-1, the J gene TRBJ2-2; 14 bases align to TRBD2. CDR1 is SGHRS, CDR2 YFSETQ, per germline. V trimming: 3 bases; J trimming: 10 bases; junction bases outside the gene matches: 11. The CDR3 is 17 amino acids.

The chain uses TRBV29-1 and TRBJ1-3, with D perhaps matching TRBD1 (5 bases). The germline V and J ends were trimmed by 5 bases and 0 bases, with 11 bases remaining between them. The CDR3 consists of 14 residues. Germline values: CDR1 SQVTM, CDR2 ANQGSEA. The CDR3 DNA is TGCAGCGTTTATACAGGTGGCTCTGGAAACACCATATATTTT. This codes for CSVYTGGSGNTIYF. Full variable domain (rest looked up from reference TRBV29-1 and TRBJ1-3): SAVISQKPSRDICQRGTSLTIQCQVDSQVTMMFWYRQQPGQSLTLIATANQGSEATYESGFVIDKFPISRPNLTFSTLTVSNMSPEDSSIYLCSVYTGGSGNTIYFGEGSWLTVV.

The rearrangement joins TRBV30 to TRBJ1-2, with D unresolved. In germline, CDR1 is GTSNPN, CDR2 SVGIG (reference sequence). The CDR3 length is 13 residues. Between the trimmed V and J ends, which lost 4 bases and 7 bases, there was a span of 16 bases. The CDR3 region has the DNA TGTGCCTGGACGAGTGGCGGGGTTCGTGGCTACACCTTC. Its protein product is CAWTSGGVRGYTF.

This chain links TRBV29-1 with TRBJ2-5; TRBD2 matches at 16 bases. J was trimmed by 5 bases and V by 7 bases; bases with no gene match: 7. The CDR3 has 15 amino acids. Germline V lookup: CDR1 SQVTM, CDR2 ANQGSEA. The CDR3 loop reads CSGGLAGGPGETQYF. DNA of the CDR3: TGCAGCGGGGGACTAGCGGGAGGGCCCGGGGAGACCCAGTACTTC.

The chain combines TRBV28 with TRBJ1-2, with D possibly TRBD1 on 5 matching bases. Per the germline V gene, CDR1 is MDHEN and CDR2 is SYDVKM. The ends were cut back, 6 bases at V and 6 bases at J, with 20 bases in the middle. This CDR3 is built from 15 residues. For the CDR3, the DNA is TGTGCCAGCAGCTATACCTTCGGGGAGGACAATGGCTACACCTTC. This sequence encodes CASSYTFGEDNGYTF.

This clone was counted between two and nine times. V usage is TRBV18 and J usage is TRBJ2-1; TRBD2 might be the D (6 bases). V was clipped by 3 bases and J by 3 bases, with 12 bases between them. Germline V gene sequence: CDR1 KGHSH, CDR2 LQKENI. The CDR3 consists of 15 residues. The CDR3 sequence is CASSPLRRGYNEQFF. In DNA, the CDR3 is TGTGCCAGCTCACCCCTCAGGCGGGGCTACAATGAGCAGTTCTTC.

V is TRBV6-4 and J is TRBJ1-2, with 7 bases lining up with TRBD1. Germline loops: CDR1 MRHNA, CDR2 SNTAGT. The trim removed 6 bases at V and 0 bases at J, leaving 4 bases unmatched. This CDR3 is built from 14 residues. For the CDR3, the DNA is TGTGCCAGCAGCCCAGGGGGAGCTAACTATGGCTACACCTTC. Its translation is CASSPGGANYGYTF.

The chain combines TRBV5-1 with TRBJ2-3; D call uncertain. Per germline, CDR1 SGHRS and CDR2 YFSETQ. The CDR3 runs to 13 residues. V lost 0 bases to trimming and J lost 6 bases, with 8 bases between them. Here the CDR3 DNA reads TGCGCCAGCAGCTTGGCTCTCCCGGATACGCAGTATTTT. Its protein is CASSLALPDTQYF.

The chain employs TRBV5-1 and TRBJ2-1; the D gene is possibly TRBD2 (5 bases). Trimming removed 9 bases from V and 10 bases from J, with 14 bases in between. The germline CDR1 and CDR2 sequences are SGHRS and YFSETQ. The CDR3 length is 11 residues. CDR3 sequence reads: CATLYSGEQFF. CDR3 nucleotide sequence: TGCGCCACCCTCTACTCGGGGGAGCAGTTCTTC.

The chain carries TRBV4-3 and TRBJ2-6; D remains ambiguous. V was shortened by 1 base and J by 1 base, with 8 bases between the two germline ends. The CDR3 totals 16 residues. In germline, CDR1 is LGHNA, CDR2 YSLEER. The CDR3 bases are TGCGCCAGCAGCCAAGGAAGTGAGTCTGGGGCCAACGTCCTGACTTTC. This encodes CASSQGSESGANVLTF.

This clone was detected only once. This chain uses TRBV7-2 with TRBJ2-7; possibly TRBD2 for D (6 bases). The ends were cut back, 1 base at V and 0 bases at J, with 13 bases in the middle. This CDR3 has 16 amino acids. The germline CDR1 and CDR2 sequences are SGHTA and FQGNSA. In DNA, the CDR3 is TGTGCCAGCAGCTTAGACGCGACTAGGGGCTCCTACGAGCAGTACTTC. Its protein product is CASSLDATRGSYEQYF.

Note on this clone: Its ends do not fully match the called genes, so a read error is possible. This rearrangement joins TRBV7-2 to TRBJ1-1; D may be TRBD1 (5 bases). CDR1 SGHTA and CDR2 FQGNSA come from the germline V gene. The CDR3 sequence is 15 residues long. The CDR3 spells CASSVARGAFTEAFF. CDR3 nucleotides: TGTGCCAGCAGCGTAGCAAGGGGCGCGTTCACTGAAGCTTTCTTT.

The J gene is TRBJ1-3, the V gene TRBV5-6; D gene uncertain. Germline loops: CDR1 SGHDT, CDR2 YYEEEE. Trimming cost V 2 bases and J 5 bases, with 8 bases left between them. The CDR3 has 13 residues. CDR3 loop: CASSFLSRNTIYF. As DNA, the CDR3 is TGTGCCAGCAGCTTTTTGAGTCGAAACACCATATATTTT.

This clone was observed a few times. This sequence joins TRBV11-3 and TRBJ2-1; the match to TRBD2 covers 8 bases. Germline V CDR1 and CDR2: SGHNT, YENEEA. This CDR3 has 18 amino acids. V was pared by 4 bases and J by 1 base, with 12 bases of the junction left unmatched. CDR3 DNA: TGTGCCAGCAGCTGGCTGGGCGGGAGGACTCTTTCCTACAATGAGCAGTTCTTC. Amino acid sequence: CASSWLGGRTLSYNEQFF.

The CDR3 protein is CASMKGQLSGNTIYF. For the CDR3, the DNA is TGTGCCAGCATGAAGGGACAGCTCTCTGGAAACACCATATATTTT. The V call is TRBV6-6, the J call TRBJ1-3; TRBD1 agrees at 7 bases. After removal of 7 bases from V and 0 bases from J, the junction contained 6 bases not matched to a gene. Germline CDR1 and CDR2: MNHNY and SVGAGI (reference sequence). The CDR3 contains 15 residues.

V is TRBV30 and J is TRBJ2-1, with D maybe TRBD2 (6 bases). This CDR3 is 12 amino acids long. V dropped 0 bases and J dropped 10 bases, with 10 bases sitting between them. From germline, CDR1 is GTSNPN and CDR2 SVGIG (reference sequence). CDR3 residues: CAWSVWREEQFF. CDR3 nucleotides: TGTGCCTGGAGTGTATGGAGGGAGGAGCAGTTCTTC.

The CDR3 nucleotides are TGTGCCAGCAGTCAGGGGTTATGGAATTCACCCCTCCACTTT. This sequence encodes CASSQGLWNSPLHF. The genes are TRBV6-4 and TRBJ1-6; D may be TRBD1 (6 bases). The CDR3 has 14 amino acids. CDR1 and CDR2 (germline): MRHNA, SNTAGT. V lost 5 bases to trimming and J lost 7 bases, with 12 bases between them.

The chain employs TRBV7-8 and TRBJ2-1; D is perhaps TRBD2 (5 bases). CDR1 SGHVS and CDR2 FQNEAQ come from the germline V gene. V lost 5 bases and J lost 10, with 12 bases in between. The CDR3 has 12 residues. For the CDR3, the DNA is TGTGCCAGCAGCCTTGAGGGCTGGGAGCAGTTCTTC. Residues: CASSLEGWEQFF.

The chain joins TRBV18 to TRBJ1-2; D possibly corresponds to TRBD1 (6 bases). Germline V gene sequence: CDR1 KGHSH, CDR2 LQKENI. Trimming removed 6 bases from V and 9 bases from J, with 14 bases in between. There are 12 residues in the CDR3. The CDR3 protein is CASSVDRRRYTF. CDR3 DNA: TGTGCCAGCTCGGTCGACAGGCGCCGCTACACCTTC.

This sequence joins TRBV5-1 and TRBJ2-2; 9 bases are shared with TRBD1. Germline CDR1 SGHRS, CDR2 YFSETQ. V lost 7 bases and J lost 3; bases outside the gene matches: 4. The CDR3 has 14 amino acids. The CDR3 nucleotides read TGCGCCAGCCAGACAGGGGGTTACACCGGGGAGCTGTTTTTT. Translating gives CASQTGGYTGELFF.

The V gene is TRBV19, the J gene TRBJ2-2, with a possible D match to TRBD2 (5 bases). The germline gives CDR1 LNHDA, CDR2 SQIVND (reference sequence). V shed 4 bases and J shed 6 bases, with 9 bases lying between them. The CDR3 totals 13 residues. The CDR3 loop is CASSRGLAGELFF. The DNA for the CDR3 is TGTGCCAGTAGTAGAGGGTTAGCCGGGGAGCTGTTTTTT.

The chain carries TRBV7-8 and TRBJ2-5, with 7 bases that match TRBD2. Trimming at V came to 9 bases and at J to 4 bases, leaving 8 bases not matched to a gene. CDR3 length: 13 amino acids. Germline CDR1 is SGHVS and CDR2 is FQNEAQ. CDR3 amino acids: CASSRSGTETQYF. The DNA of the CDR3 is TGTGCCAGTTCTCGGAGCGGGACAGAGACCCAGTACTTC.

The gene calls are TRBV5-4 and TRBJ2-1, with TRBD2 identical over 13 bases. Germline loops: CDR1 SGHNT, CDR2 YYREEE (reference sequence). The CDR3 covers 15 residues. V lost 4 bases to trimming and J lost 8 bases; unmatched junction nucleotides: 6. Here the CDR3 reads CASSRTSGSPHEQFF. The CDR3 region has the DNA TGTGCCAGCAGCCGGACTAGCGGGAGCCCCCATGAGCAGTTCTTC.

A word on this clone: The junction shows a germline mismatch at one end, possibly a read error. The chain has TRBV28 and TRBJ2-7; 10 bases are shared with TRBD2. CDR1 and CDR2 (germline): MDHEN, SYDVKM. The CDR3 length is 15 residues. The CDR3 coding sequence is TGTGCCAGCAGTATATGGACTAGCGGAACCTACGAGCAGTACTTC. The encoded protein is CASSIWTSGTYEQYF.

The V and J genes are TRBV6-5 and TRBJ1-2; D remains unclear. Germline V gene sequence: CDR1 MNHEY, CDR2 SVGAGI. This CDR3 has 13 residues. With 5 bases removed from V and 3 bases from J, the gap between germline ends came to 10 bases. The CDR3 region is CASSPAAYYGYTF. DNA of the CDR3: TGTGCCAGCAGTCCGGCGGCTTACTATGGCTACACCTTC.